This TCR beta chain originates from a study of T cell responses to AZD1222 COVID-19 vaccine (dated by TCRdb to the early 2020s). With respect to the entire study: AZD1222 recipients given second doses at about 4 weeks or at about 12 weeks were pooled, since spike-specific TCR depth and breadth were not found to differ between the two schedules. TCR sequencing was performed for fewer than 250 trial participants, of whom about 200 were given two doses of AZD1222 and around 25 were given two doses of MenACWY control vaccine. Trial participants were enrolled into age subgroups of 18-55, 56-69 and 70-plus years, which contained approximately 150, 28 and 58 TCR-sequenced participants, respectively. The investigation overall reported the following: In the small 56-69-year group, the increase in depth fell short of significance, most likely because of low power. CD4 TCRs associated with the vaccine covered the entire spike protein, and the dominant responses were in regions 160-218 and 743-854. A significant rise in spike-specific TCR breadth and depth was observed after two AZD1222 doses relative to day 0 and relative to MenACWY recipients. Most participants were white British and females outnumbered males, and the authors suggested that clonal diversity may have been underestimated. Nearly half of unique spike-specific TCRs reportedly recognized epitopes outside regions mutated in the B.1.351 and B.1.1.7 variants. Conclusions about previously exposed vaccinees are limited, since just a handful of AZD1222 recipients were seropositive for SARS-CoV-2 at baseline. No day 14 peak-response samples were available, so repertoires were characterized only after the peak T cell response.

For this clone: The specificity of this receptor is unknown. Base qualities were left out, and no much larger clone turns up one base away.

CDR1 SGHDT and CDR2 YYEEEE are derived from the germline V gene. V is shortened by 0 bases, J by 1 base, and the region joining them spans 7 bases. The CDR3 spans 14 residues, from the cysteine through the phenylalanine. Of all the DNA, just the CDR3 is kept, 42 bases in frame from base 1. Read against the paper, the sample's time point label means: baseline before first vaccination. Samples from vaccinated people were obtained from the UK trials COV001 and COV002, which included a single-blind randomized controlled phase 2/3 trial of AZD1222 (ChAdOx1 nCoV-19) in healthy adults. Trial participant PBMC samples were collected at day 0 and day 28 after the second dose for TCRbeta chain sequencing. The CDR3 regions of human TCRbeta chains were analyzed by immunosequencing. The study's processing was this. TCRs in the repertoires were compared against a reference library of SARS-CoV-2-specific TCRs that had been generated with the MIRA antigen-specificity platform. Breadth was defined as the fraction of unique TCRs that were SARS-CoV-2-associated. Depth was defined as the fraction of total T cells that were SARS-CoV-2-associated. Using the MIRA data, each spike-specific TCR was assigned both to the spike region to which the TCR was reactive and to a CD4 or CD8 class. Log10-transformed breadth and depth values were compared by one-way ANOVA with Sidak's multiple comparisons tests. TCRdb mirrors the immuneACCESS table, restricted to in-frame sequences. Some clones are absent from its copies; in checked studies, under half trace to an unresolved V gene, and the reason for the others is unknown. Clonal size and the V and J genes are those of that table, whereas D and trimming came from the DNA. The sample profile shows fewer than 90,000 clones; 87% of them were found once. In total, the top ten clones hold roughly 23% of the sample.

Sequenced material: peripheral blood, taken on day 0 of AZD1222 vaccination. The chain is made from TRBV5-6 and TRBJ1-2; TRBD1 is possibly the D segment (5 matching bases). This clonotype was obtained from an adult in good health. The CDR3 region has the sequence CASSLVGGNYGYTF. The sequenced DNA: TGTGCCAGCAGCTTGGTTGGGGGTAACTATGGCTACACCTTC. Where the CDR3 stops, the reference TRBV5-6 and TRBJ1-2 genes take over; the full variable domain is DAGVTQSPTHLIKTRGQQVTLRCSPKSGHDTVSWYQQALGQGPQFIFQYYEEEERQRGNFPDRFSGHQFPNYSSELNVNALLLGDSALYLCASSLVGGNYGYTFGSGTRLTVV.